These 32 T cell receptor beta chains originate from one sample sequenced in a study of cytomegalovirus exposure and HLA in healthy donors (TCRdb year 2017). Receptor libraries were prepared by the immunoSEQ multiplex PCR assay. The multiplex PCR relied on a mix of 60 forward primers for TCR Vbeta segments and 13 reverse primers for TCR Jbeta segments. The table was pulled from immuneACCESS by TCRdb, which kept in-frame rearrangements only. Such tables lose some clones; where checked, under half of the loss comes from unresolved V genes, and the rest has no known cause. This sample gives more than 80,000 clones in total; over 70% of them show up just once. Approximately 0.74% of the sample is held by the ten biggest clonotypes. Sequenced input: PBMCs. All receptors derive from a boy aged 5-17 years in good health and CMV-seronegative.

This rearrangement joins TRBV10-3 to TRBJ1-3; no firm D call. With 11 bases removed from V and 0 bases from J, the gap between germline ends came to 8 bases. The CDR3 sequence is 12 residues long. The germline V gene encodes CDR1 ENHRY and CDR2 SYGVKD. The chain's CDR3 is CAVQISGNTIYF. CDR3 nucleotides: TGTGCCGTACAGATCTCTGGAAACACCATATATTTT.

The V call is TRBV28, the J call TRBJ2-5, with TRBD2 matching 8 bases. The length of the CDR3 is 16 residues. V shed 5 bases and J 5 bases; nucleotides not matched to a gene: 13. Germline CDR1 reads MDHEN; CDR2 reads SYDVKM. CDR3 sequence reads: CASSDPGRGEGETQYF. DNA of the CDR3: TGTGCCAGCAGTGACCCCGGGCGGGGGGAGGGGGAGACCCAGTACTTC.

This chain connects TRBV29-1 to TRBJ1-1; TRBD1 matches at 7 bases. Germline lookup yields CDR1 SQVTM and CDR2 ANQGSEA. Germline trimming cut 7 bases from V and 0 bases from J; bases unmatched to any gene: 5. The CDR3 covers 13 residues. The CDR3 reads CSAAGQLNTEAFF. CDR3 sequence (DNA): TGCAGCGCCGCGGGACAGCTGAACACTGAAGCTTTCTTT. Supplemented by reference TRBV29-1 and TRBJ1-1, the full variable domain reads SAVISQKPSRDICQRGTSLTIQCQVDSQVTMMFWYRQQPGQSLTLIATANQGSEATYESGFVIDKFPISRPNLTFSTLTVSNMSPEDSSIYLCSAAGQLNTEAFFGQGTRLTVV.

CDR3 loop: CASSLSLAVEQFF. DNA of the CDR3: TGTGCCAGCAGCTTAAGTCTGGCGGTTGAGCAGTTCTTC. The chain is built from TRBV7-8 and TRBJ2-1, with unresolved D. The CDR3 contains 13 residues. Germline lookup yields CDR1 SGHVS and CDR2 FQNEAQ. Trimming removed 2 bases from V and 9 bases from J, with 11 bases in between. Full variable domain (remainder filled in from reference TRBV7-8 and TRBJ2-1): GAGVSQSPRYKVAKRGQDVALRCDPISGHVSLFWYQQALGQGPEFLTYFQNEAQLDKSGLPSDRFFAERPEGSVSTLKIQRTQQEDSAVYLCASSLSLAVEQFFGPGTRLTVL.

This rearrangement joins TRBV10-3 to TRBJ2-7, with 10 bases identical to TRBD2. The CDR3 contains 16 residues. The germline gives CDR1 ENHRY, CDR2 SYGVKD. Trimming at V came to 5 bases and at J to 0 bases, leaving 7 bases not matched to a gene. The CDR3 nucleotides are TGTGCCATCAGTTTAGGGACTAGCGCCAACTCCTACGAGCAGTACTTC. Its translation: CAISLGTSANSYEQYF.

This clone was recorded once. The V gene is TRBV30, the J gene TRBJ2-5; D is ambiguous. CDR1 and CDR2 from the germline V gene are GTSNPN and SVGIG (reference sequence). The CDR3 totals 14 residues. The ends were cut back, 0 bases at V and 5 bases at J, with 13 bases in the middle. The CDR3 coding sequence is TGTGCCTGGAGTGTCGAGCAGACCGGGGAGACCCAGTACTTC. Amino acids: CAWSVEQTGETQYF.

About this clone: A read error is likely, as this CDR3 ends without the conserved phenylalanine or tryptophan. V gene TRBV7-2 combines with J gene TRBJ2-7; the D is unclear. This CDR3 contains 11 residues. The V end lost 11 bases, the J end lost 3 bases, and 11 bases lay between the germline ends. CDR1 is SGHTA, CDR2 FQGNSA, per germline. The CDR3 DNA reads TGTGCCGAAAGGGCGGACTACGAGCAGTACTCC. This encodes CAERADYEQYS.

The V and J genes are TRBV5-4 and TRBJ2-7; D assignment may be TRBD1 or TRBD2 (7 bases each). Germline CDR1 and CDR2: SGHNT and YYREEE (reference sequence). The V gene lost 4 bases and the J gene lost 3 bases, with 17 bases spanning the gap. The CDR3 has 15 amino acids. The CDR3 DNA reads TGTGCCAGCAGCGTGGGGGGGACAGAGAACTACGAGCAGTACTTC. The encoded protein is CASSVGGTENYEQYF.

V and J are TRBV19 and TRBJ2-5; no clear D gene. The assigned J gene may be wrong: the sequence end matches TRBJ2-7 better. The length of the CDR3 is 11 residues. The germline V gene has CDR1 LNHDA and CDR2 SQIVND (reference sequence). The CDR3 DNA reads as TGTGCCAGTACAGACACATACGAGCAGTACTTC. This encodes CASTDTYEQYF.

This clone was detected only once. The DNA for the CDR3 is TGTGCCAGCAGCTTGGGACGGGAAGAGACCCAGTACTTC. Translating gives CASSLGREETQYF. The chain joins TRBV5-6 to TRBJ2-5; no reliable D call. The germline V gene has CDR1 SGHDT and CDR2 YYEEEE. V lost 0 bases, J lost 3 bases, and 6 bases lay in between. The CDR3 spans 13 residues.

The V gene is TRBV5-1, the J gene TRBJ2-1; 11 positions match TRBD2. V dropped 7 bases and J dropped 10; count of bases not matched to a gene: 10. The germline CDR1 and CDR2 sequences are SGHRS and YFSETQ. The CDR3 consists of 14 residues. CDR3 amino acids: CASGTSGGTGEQFF. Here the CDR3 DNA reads TGCGCCAGCGGTACTAGCGGGGGAACAGGAGAGCAGTTCTTC.

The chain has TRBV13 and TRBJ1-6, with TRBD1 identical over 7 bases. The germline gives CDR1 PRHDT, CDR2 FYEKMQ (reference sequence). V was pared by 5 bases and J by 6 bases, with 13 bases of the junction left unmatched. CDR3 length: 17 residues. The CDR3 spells CASSLEGAAFGNSPLHF. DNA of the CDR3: TGTGCCAGCAGCCTGGAGGGGGCGGCCTTTGGTAATTCACCCCTCCACTTT.

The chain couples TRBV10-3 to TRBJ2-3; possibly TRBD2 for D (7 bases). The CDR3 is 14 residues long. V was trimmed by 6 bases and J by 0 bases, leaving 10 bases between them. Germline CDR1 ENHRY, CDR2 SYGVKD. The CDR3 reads CAIRGGPSTDTQYF. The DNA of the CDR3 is TGTGCCATCAGGGGGGGGCCTAGCACAGATACGCAGTATTTT.

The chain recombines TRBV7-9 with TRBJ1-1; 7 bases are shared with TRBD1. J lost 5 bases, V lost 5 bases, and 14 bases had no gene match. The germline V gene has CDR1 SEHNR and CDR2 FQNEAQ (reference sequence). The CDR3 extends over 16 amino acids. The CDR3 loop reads CASSPQGSLRGTEAFF. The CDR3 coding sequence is TGTGCCAGCAGCCCACAGGGGTCACTACGAGGAACTGAAGCTTTCTTT.

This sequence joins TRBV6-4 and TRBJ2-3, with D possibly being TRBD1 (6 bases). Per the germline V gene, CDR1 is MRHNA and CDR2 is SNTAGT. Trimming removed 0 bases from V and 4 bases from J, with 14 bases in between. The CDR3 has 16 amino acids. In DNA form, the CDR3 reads TGTGCCAGCAGTGACTCGGCCAGGGGCGACGCAGATACGCAGTATTTT. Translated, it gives CASSDSARGDADTQYF.

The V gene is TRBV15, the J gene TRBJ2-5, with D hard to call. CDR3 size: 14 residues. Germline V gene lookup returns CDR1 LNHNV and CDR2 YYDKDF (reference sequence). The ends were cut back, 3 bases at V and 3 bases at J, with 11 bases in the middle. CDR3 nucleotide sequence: TGTGCCACCAGCAGTCTTCGCGATGAAGAGACCCAGTACTTC. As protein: CATSSLRDEETQYF. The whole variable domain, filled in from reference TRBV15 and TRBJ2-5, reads DAMVIQNPRYQVTQFGKPVTLSCSQTLNHNVMYWYQQKSSQAPKLLFHYYDKDFNNEADTPDNFQSRRPNTSFCFLDIRSPGLGDTAMYLCATSSLRDEETQYFGPGTRLLVL.

The CDR3 here is CASSAGGGAGELFF. The DNA for the CDR3 is TGTGCCAGCAGCGCCGGGGGGGGCGCCGGGGAGCTGTTTTTT. The genes are TRBV9 and TRBJ2-2, with TRBD2 matching 8 bases. The germline V gene encodes CDR1 SGDLS and CDR2 YYNGEE. The CDR3 runs 14 residues. The V and J ends lost 3 bases and 6 bases, in that order; junction bases with no gene match: 4.

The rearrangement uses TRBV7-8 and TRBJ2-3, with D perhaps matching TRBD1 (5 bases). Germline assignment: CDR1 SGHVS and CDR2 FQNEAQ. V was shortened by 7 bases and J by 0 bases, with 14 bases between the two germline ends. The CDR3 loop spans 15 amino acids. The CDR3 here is CASTDSGSSTDTQYF. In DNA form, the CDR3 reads TGTGCCAGCACCGACTCAGGGTCAAGCACAGATACGCAGTATTTT.

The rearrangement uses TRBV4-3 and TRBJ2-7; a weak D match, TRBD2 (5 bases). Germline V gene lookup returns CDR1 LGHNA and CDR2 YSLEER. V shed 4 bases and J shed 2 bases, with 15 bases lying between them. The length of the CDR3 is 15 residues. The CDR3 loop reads CASSPLPSGTYEQYF. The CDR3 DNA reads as TGCGCCAGCAGCCCTTTACCTTCCGGGACCTACGAGCAGTACTTC.

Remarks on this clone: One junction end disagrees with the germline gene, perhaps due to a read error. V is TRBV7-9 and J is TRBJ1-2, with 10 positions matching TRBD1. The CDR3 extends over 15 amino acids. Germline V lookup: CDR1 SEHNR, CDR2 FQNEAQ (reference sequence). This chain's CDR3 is CSSSLGQGSIGGYTF. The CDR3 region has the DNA TGTTCCAGCAGCTTGGGACAGGGGTCGATTGGGGGCTACACCTTC.

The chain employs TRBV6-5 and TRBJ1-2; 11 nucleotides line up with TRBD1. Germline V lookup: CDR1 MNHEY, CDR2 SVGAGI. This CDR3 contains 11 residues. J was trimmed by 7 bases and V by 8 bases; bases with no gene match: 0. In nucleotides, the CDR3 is TGTGCCAGCGGGACAGGGGGTGGCTACACCTTC. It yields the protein CASGTGGGYTF.

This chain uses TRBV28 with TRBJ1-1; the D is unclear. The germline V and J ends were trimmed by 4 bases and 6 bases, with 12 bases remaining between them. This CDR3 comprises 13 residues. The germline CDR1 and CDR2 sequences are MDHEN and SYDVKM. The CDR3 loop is CASSSPRRAEAFF. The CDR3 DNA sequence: TGTGCCAGCAGTTCCCCAAGGAGGGCTGAAGCTTTCTTT. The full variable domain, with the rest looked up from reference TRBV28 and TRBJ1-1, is DVKVTQSSRYLVKRTGEKVFLECVQDMDHENMFWYRQDPGLGLRLIYFSYDVKMKEKGDIPEGYSVSREKKERFSLILESASTNQTSMYLCASSSPRRAEAFFGQGTRLTVV.

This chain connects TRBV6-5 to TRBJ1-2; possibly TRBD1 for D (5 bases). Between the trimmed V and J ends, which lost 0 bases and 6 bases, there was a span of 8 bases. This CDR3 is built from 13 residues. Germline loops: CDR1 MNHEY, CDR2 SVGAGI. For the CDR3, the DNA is TGTGCCAGCAGTTACTCACAGGTAGATGGCTACACCTTC. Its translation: CASSYSQVDGYTF.

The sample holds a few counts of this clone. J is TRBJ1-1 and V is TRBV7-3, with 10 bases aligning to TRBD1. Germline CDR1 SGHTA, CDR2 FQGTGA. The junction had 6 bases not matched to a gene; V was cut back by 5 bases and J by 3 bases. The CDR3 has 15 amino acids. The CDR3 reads CASSPRTGGDTEAFF. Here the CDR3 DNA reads TGTGCCAGCAGCCCTCGGACAGGGGGAGACACTGAAGCTTTCTTT.

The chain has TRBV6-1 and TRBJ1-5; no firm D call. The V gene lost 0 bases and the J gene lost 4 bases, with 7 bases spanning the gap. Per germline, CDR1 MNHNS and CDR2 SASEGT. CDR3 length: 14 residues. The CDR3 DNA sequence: TGTGCCAGCAGTGAAGCGCTTCGGAATCAGCCCCAGCATTTT. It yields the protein CASSEALRNQPQHF.

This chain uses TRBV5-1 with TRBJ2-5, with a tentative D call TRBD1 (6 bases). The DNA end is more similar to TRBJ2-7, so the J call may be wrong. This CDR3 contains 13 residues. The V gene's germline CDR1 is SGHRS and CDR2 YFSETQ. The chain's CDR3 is CASSWGHLYEQYF. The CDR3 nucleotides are TGCGCCAGCAGCTGGGGACATCTCTACGAGCAGTACTTC.

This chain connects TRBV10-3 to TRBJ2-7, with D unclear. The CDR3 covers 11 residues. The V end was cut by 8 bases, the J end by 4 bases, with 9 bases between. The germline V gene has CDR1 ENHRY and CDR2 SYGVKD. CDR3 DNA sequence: TGTGCCATCGCTGACTCTTACGAGCAGTACTTC. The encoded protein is CAIADSYEQYF.

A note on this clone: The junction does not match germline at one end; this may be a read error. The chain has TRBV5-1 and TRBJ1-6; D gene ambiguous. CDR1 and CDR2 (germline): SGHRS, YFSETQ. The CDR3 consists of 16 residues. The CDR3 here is CASSLAPDSYNSPPHF. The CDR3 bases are TGCGCCAGCAGCTTGGCCCCAGACTCCTATAATTCACCCCCCCACTTT. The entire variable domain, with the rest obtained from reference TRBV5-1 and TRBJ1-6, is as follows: KAGVTQTPRYLIKTRGQQVTLSCSPISGHRSVSWYQQTPGQGLQFLFEYFSETQRNKGNFPGRFSGRQFSNSRSEMNVSTLELGDSALYLCASSLAPDSYNSPPHFGNGTRLTVT.

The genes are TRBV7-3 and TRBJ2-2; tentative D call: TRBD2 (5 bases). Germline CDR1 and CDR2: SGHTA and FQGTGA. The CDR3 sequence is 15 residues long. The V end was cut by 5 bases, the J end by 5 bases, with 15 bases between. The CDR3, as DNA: TGTGCCAGCAGCCGAGGGTCAGCCAGAACCGGGGAGCTGTTTTTT. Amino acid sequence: CASSRGSARTGELFF.

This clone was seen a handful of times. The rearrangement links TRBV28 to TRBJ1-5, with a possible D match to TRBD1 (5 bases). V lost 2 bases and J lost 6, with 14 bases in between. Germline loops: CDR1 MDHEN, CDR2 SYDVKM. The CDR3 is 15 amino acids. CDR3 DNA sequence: TGTGCCAGCAGTTTAGGGCAGGGATATCGTCAGCCCCAGCATTTT. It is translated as CASSLGQGYRQPQHF. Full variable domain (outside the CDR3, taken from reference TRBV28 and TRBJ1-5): DVKVTQSSRYLVKRTGEKVFLECVQDMDHENMFWYRQDPGLGLRLIYFSYDVKMKEKGDIPEGYSVSREKKERFSLILESASTNQTSMYLCASSLGQGYRQPQHFGDGTRLSIL.

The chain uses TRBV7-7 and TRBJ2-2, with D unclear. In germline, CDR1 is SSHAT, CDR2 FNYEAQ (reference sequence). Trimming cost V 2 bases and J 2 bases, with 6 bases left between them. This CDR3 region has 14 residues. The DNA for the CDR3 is TGTGCCAGCAGCTTATATCCTAACACCGGGGAGCTGTTTTTT. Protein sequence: CASSLYPNTGELFF.

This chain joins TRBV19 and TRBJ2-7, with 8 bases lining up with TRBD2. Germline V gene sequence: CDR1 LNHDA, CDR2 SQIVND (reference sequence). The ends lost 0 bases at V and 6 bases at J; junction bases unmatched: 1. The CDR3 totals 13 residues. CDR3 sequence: CASSIEGTSEQYF. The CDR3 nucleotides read TGTGCCAGTAGTATAGAAGGGACTAGCGAGCAGTACTTC.